This T cell receptor (beta chain) appears in the sequencing data of a study of cytomegalovirus exposure and HLA in healthy donors. Regarding the study as a whole: In a later analysis, 15,000 to 20,000 TCR beta sequences were associated with HLA alleles at 0.05 false discovery rate. Across donors, sequencing depth was assumed by presence/absence analyses to be roughly uniform. Most subjects had HLA-A and HLA-B alleles reportedly predicted accurately by TCR beta sequences.

Donors consisted of healthy bone marrow donors. 60 Vbeta and 13 Jbeta primers were used in PCR. This table comes from immunoSEQ multiplex PCR, and its TCRdb copy is limited to in-frame clones, with some not included. The data contain roughly 100,000 clones, about two thirds of them singletons. Remarks on this clone: Its antigen is unknown.

The sequence was obtained from a woman between 45 and 65 years old in good health and CMV-seropositive. The sequenced sample consisted of PBMCs.

The CDR3 protein is CASSLEDRVSYEQYF. Written as DNA, the CDR3 is TGTGCCAGCAGCTTAGAGGACAGGGTATCCTACGAGCAGTACTTC. The V and J genes are TRBV7-9 and TRBJ2-7; 8 positions match TRBD1. Germline CDR1 SEHNR, CDR2 FQNEAQ (reference sequence). The J segment lost 1 base and the V segment lost 1 base, leaving 3 bases of the junction unmatched. The CDR3 extends over 15 amino acids.